This is a list of T cell receptor beta chains from one sample in a study of cytomegalovirus exposure and HLA in healthy donors. Some clones are missing from TCRdb's copy, which holds only in-frame ones; the method was immunoSEQ multiplex PCR. The table lists some 150,000 clones, around 78% of them singletons. The sequencing sample was made of PBMCs. The receptors stem from a middle-aged man in good health and CMV-seropositive. Both conserved end residues are part of each CDR3. D genes are given only for firm matches. Clone size is stated in some rows and not others, as once, few, many or a class when expanded.

j_call v_call d_call clone_size cdr3_aa cdr3_nt
TRBJ2-1 TRBV5-1 TRBD2 - CASSLGLADNEQFF TGCGCCAGCAGCTTGGGACTAGCGGACAATGAGCAGTTCTTC
TRBJ1-4 TRBV6-4 TRBD1 - CASSLARGRGEKLFF TGTGCCAGCAGTCTAGCCAGGGGGCGGGGTGAAAAACTGTTTTTT
TRBJ2-7 TRBV5-5 TRBD1 few CASSGGQGASILRLYF TGTGCCAGCAGCGGGGGACAGGGGGCCTCTATTCTACGACTGTACTTC
TRBJ2-5 TRBV5-1 TRBD1 - CASNNRGIETQYF TGCGCCAGCAACAACAGGGGAATAGAGACCCAGTACTTC
TRBJ2-2 TRBV30 TRBD1 - CALGQGAAGELFF TGTGCCTTGGGACAGGGGGCCGCCGGGGAGCTGTTTTTT
TRBJ2-2 TRBV6-5 - few CATTLLRSSHGELFF TGTGCCACCACCCTTCTGAGGAGCAGCCACGGGGAGCTGTTTTTT
TRBJ1-2 TRBV7-2 TRBD1 - CASSPQTGGGYTF TGTGCCAGCAGCCCGCAAACAGGGGGAGGCTACACCTTC
TRBJ2-3 TRBV18 TRBD1 - CASSEDRGGTDTQYF TGTGCCAGCTCAGAGGACAGGGGAGGCACAGATACGCAGTATTTT
TRBJ2-1 TRBV7-9 TRBD1 - CASSSPGQGAPNEQFF TGTGCCAGCAGCTCCCCCGGGCAGGGGGCACCGAATGAGCAGTTCTTC
TRBJ2-5 TRBV5-1 - - CASSSTGTGLGETQYF TGCGCCAGCAGCTCAACCGGGACAGGACTAGGAGAGACCCAGTACTTC
TRBJ1-1 TRBV6-6 - - CASSSMGRTEAFF TGTGCCAGCAGTTCGATGGGGCGGACTGAAGCTTTCTTT
TRBJ2-2 TRBV9 - - CASSVGSSGETGELFF TGTGCCAGCAGCGTAGGCAGTAGCGGAGAGACCGGGGAGCTGTTTTTT
TRBJ2-1 TRBV2 - - CASRWTTFYNEQFF TGTGCCAGCAGGTGGACTACTTTCTACAATGAGCAGTTCTTC
TRBJ1-5 TRBV18 - - CASSPRQQVNQPQHF TGTGCCAGCTCACCCCGCCAACAGGTCAATCAGCCCCAGCATTTT
TRBJ2-7 TRBV23-1 - few CASSPAGLTHEQYF TGCGCCAGCAGCCCCGCAGGGTTAACCCACGAGCAGTACTTC
TRBJ1-2 TRBV11-1 TRBD1 - CASSSGQGFYGYTF TGTGCCAGCAGCTCGGGACAGGGATTCTATGGCTACACCTTC
TRBJ2-1 TRBV7-9 TRBD2 - CASSSLAGAGSTEQFF TGTGCCAGCAGCTCCTTAGCGGGAGCTGGATCCACTGAGCAGTTCTTC
TRBJ2-1 TRBV25-1 - few CASSGLPQGHRGQFF TGTGCCAGCAGTGGCTTACCGCAGGGGCACCGTGGGCAGTTCTTC
TRBJ2-7 TRBV19 - - CASSITGIPYEQYF TGTGCCAGTAGTATAACAGGAATCCCCTACGAGCAGTACTTC
TRBJ2-7 TRBV30 - - CAWSVGAGVYEQYF TGTGCCTGGAGTGTGGGGGCGGGAGTCTACGAGCAGTACTTC
TRBJ2-1 TRBV5-1 TRBD1 few CASSAPGTGGNEQFF TGCGCCAGCAGCGCTCCCGGGACAGGTGGCAATGAGCAGTTCTTC
TRBJ2-1 TRBV18 - - CASSPTDWLNEQFF TGTGCCAGCTCACCAACGGACTGGCTCAATGAGCAGTTCTTC
TRBJ2-3 TRBV7-7 TRBD2 - CASSSSGPGAGVPDTQYF TGTGCCAGCAGCTCCTCGGGGCCTGGGGCGGGAGTCCCAGATACGCAGTATTTT
TRBJ2-2 TRBV10-1 TRBD2 - CASSDSGRTNTGELFF TGCGCCAGCTCAGATAGCGGGAGGACTAACACCGGGGAGCTGTTTTTT
TRBJ1-2 TRBV9 TRBD1 - CASSGAGTGGSGYTF TGTGCCAGCAGCGGAGCCGGGACAGGGGGCTCTGGCTACACCTTC
TRBJ2-1 TRBV10-1 TRBD2 - CASTSGTSSSYNEQFF TGCGCCAGCACCTCGGGGACTAGTAGCTCCTACAATGAGCAGTTCTTC
TRBJ1-4 TRBV6-1 TRBD1 - CASSEASLGTENEKLFF TGTGCCAGCAGTGAAGCCTCCCTAGGGACAGAGAATGAAAAACTGTTTTTT
TRBJ1-1 TRBV15 - - CATSRDESTEAFF TGTGCCACCAGCAGAGATGAGAGCACTGAAGCTTTCTTT
TRBJ2-2 TRBV2 - - CASSGTVNTGELFF TGTGCCAGCAGTGGGACTGTTAACACCGGGGAGCTGTTTTTT
TRBJ2-2 TRBV11-3 TRBD1 - CASSLFGTGVGGELFF TGTGCCAGCAGCTTATTCGGGACAGGGGTCGGCGGGGAGCTGTTTTTT
TRBJ2-3 TRBV27 TRBD2 once CASSLGLAGADTQYF TGTGCCAGCAGTTTAGGGCTAGCGGGAGCAGATACGCAGTATTTT
TRBJ1-5 TRBV28 TRBD1 - CASRPGQRNQPQHF TGTGCCAGCAGACCGGGACAGAGGAATCAGCCCCAGCATTTT
TRBJ2-7 TRBV2 TRBD2 many CASRAGAVEQYF TGTGCCAGCAGGGCGGGAGCTGTCGAGCAGTACTTC
TRBJ2-2 TRBV28 - - CASQGASNTGELFF TGTGCCAGCCAAGGGGCCTCGAACACCGGGGAGCTGTTTTTT
TRBJ2-2 TRBV1 - - CTSSQPKYLKHRGAVF TGCACCAGCAGCCAACCCAAGTATCTAAAACACCGGGGAGCTGTTTTT
TRBJ2-1 TRBV11-3 TRBD2 once CASSLGPGLAGDEQFF TGTGCCAGCAGCTTAGGGCCGGGACTAGCGGGAGATGAGCAGTTCTTC
TRBJ1-2 TRBV7-9 - - CASSRGLHTF TGTGCCAGCAGCCGGGGACTTCACACCTTC
TRBJ2-3 TRBV5-1 TRBD2 once CASSLGTGAGGFDTQYF TGCGCCAGCAGCTTGGGGACTGGAGCGGGAGGCTTCGATACGCAGTATTTT
TRBJ2-5 TRBV7-2 - - CASSYGGLQETQYF TGTGCCAGCAGCTACGGAGGCCTACAAGAGACCCAGTACTTC